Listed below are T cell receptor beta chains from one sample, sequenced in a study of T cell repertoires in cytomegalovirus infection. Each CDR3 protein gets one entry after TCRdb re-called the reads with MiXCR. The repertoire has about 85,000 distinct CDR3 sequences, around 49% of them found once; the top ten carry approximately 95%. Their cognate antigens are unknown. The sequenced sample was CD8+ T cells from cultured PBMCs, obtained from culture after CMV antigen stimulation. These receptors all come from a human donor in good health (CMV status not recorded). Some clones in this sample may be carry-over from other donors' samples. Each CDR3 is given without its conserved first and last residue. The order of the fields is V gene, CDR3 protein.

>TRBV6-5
ASSYFGTSGSTVTGELF
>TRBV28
ASSPDRGQSYEQY
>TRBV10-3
AISRTEQQRDPYEQY
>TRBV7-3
ASSLGWTDPSTDTQY
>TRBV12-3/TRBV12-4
ASSSGPNREF
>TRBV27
ASSPSWGPWNTEAF
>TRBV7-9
ASRFGPEAF
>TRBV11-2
ASSLAGRTNSYEQY
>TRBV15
ATSRGGSYEQY
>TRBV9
ASNPSGRASETQY
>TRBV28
ASKILGGGGAQETQY
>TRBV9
ASGGRAQF
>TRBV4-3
ASSPGLAGGLNEQF
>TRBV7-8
ASSLSGGGPGGKNIQY
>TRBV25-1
ASSEEAGHYEQY
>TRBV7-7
ASSLGSNNEQF
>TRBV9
ASSAPGGRNTDTQY
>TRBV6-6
ASSPGHYSGNTIY
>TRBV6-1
ASSDTAGFTGELF
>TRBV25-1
ASSERQFTNTGELF
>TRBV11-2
ASSLETAARISYEQY
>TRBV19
ASSVARGNYEQY
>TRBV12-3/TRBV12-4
ASGAGNTEAF
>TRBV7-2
ASSTQASVTGNEQF
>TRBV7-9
ASSRGGTYGYT
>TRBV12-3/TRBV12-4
ASSIPTGGNTEAF
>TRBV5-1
ASSSRQGSTDTQY
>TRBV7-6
ASSLGVGATGDTQY
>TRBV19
ASRATSGRYNEQF
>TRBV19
ASSGTGGGSSYEQY
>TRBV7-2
VSSLVAGNPQETQY
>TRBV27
ASTGGSSYEQY
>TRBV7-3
ASSLAFGDTQY
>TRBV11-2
ASSYQGGALTDTQY
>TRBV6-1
ASSDYNTEAF
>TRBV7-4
ASTRSSNTGELF
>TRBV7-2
ASSLWESGYNEQF
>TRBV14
ASSPRDRGFGYT
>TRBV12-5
ASGLGTSGGPGNEQF
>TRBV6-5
ASSSEGGELF
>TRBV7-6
ASSLGWAPGDTGELF
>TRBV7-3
ASSPTSGGVWNEQF
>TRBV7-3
ASSPAREAGELF
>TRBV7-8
ASTPGRGHETQY
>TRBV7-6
ASSPGVTYEQY
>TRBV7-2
ASSLGGLLGANVLT
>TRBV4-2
ASSNRTSGHYEQY
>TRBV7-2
ASSRRGGPLMNTGELF
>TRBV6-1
ASSEPLLAGADNEQF
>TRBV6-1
ASSEADQTQY
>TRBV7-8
ASSVDRTYEQY
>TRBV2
ASSGPGLAGVSYEQY
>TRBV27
ASSLYGTGTYLNQPQH
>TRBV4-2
ASSQDRGAGGGNQPQH
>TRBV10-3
ASRAGIEAF
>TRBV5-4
ASSGREDEQF
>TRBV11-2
ASSLGWGDGYT